This is a list of T cell receptor beta chains from one sample in a study of T cell repertoires in ileal Crohn's disease. TCRdb's table, derived via immunoSEQ multiplex PCR, lists solely in-frame clones and lacks some. In the table there are 9,500 to 12,000 clones, around 86% of which are singletons. Specimen: ileal tissue. All receptors derive from an adult with Crohn's disease. Both conserved end residues are part of each CDR3. The D gene is left open where the match is weak. Expanded clones are given a class, and other clones once, few, many or no size at all.

>.|TRBJ2-5|.|TRBV7-9
TGTGCCAGCAGCCCGGAGGAGCAAGAGACCCAGTACTTC
CASSPEEQETQYF
>TRBD1|TRBJ1-1|.|TRBV19
TGTGCCAGTAGTTCTGGGAGACAGGGATGGTACACTGAAGCTTTCTTT
CASSSGRQGWYTEAFF
>.|TRBJ1-1|few|TRBV6-1
TGTGCCAGCAGTGAGGGGGGGCCGGGGAACACTGAAGCTTTCTTT
CASSEGGPGNTEAFF
>.|TRBJ2-2|.|TRBV5-1
TGCGCCAGCAGCTTGACTGTGGGAGCGAACACCGGGGAGCTGTTTTTT
CASSLTVGANTGELFF
>.|TRBJ1-1|.|TRBV5-1
TGCGCCAGCACCCAAATCTCGACAGGCAACACTGAAGCTTTCTTT
CASTQISTGNTEAFF
>.|TRBJ1-2|.|TRBV29-1
TGCAGCGTTGTATTTAGGGCAGGGAGTGGCTATGGCTACACCTTC
CSVVFRAGSGYGYTF
>.|TRBJ1-2|.|TRBV27
TGTGCCAGCAGTTTCCGACACCCCAACTATGGCTACACCTTC
CASSFRHPNYGYTF
>TRBD2|TRBJ2-7|.|TRBV5-4
TGTGCCAGCAGCTTGACTAGCGGGATAAACGAGCAGTACTTC
CASSLTSGINEQYF
>.|TRBJ2-7|.|TRBV5-6
TGTGCCAGCAGCTTGCGGGCGGGGCCAGGCCGGGAATCATACGAGCAGTACTTC
CASSLRAGPGRESYEQYF
>.|TRBJ1-2|.|TRBV4-1
TGCGCCAGCAGCCATCCCCCCGGACGCTATGGCTACACCTTC
CASSHPPGRYGYTF
>.|TRBJ2-7|.|TRBV6-1
TGTGCCAGCCTTTCAGGGCAGAAGGAGGACGAGCAGTACTTC
CASLSGQKEDEQYF
>TRBD2|TRBJ2-1|.|TRBV6-4
TGTGCCAGCAGTTTGACGGGGGGGAAAGCCTACAATGAGCAGTTCTTC
CASSLTGGKAYNEQFF
>TRBD1|TRBJ1-1|.|TRBV5-6
TGTGCCAGCAGCTTGGGACAGGGTGAAGCTTTCTTT
CASSLGQGEAFF
>TRBD1|TRBJ1-3|.|TRBV10-3
TGTGCCATCAGTGAGTTCGGACAGGGTGGATCAGGAAACACCATATATTTT
CAISEFGQGGSGNTIYF
>.|TRBJ1-5|.|TRBV7-2
TGTGCCAGCAGCTTAAGCTTCAATCAGCCCCAGCATTTT
CASSLSFNQPQHF
>.|TRBJ1-2|.|TRBV7-8
TGTGCCAGCAGCTTAAGCAACTATGGCTACACCTTC
CASSLSNYGYTF
>.|TRBJ2-7|.|TRBV20-1
TGCAGTGCCCAGGTAACGGGGCGGCAGTACTTC
CSAQVTGRQYF
>.|TRBJ2-5|.|TRBV5-1
TGCGCCAGCAGATTACAGGCGAGTCAAGAGACCCAGTACTTC
CASRLQASQETQYF
>.|TRBJ2-2|.|TRBV5-6
TGTGCCAGCAGCCGCGCTCTAGACCCGAACACCGGGGAGCTGTTTTTT
CASSRALDPNTGELFF
>TRBD2|TRBJ2-3|.|TRBV6-5
TGTGCCACTTCCCAGCGGGAGATCACGACGCAGTATTTT
CATSQREITTQYF
>TRBD2|TRBJ2-1|.|TRBV5-1
TGCGCCAGCAGCTTGGCCGGTCGGGAGGGGGATGAGCAGTTCTTC
CASSLAGREGDEQFF
>.|TRBJ1-1|.|TRBV21-1
TGTGCCAGCAGCACCCCCGGGACAGAGCCTGCGAAAGCTGAAGCTTTCTTT
CASSTPGTEPAKAEAFF
>TRBD1|TRBJ2-7|.|TRBV6-5
TGTGCCAGCAGTTCCCCGGACAGGGGGCGCTACGAGCAGTACTTC
CASSSPDRGRYEQYF
>TRBD1|TRBJ1-2|few|TRBV30
TGTGCCTGGGAACCGGGACAGGGGTATGGCTACACCTTC
CAWEPGQGYGYTF
>.|TRBJ2-3|.|TRBV7-9
TGTGCCAGCAGCGGGACGGGCGGGGCAAGCACAGATACGCAGTATTTT
CASSGTGGASTDTQYF
>.|TRBJ1-2|.|TRBV2
TGTGCCAGCACTTACTTAACAGGGACCGCCGAGGGCTACACCTTC
CASTYLTGTAEGYTF
>TRBD1|TRBJ1-1|.|TRBV7-3
TGTGCCAGCAGCGCCCCCGGGACAGGGTTATCTGAAGCTTTCTTT
CASSAPGTGLSEAFF
>.|TRBJ1-2|.|TRBV6-1
TGTGCCAGCAGTACCGGCAGGGATGACTATGGCTACACCTTC
CASSTGRDDYGYTF
>.|TRBJ1-2|.|TRBV4-3
TGCGCCAGCAGCCCTGCCCCCGGGACGAACTATGGCTACACCTTC
CASSPAPGTNYGYTF
>.|TRBJ2-4|.|TRBV11-1
TGTGCCAGCAGCCCCACAACAGGGGCCAAAAACATTCAGTACTTC
CASSPTTGAKNIQYF
>.|TRBJ1-2|.|TRBV6-5
TGTGCCAGCAGTGAAGAGAGTACTAACACCTTC
CASSEESTNTF
>TRBD1|TRBJ2-1|.|TRBV19
TGTGCCACCATGGACAGGGCGGGGAGGAATGAGCAGTTCTTC
CATMDRAGRNEQFF
>.|TRBJ2-5|.|TRBV14
TGTGCCAGCAGCTATTTCCGGGGTCTAAAGGAGACCCAGTACTTC
CASSYFRGLKETQYF
>.|TRBJ1-2|.|TRBV5-5
TGTGCCAGCAGCTCCGGCCCGTATGGCTACACCTTC
CASSSGPYGYTF
>TRBD1|TRBJ2-3|once|TRBV11-3
TGTGCCAGCAGCCCGGGACAGGGAGCGGGGCCTAGCACAGATACGCAGTATTTT
CASSPGQGAGPSTDTQYF
>TRBD1|TRBJ2-7|.|TRBV7-2
TGTGCCAGCAGCTTAGTAGGGACAGGGAAAATCTACGAGCAGTACTTC
CASSLVGTGKIYEQYF
>.|TRBJ1-6|.|TRBV7-9
TGTGCCAGCAGGGAGGGGAAGGGTTCACCCCTCCACTTT
CASREGKGSPLHF
>TRBD2|TRBJ2-2|.|TRBV7-6
TGTGCCAGCACCCGGACTAGCGGGAGTGACGGGGAGCTGTTTTTT
CASTRTSGSDGELFF
>.|TRBJ1-4|few|TRBV6-5
TGTGCCAGCAGTCCCCTGGGGACAACTAATGAAAAACTGTTTTTT
CASSPLGTTNEKLFF
>.|TRBJ1-2|.|TRBV19
TGTGCCAGTAGTATCTGGGAGGACTATGGCTACACCTTC
CASSIWEDYGYTF
>.|TRBJ2-2|.|TRBV7-9
TGTGCCAGCAGCTTAGTCCGGGACGACTCGAGCACCGGGGAGCTGTTTTTT
CASSLVRDDSSTGELFF
>.|TRBJ2-3|.|TRBV19
TGTGCCAGTACGGGTGCAGGGGCAGATACGCAGTATTTT
CASTGAGADTQYF
>TRBD2|TRBJ2-3|.|TRBV9
TGTGCCAGCAGCGTAGCTACGGCTAGCGGGAGGGCAGATACGCAGTATTTT
CASSVATASGRADTQYF
>.|TRBJ1-5|.|TRBV2
TGTGCCAGCAGTGTAGGAGGGAGGGCCCAGCATTTT
CASSVGGRAQHF
>.|TRBJ2-5|.|TRBV2
TGTGCCGGAGGGAGGGGGGCCAAGTACCAAGAGACCCAGTACTTC
CAGGRGAKYQETQYF
>TRBD1|TRBJ2-3|once|TRBV11-3
TGTGCCAGCAGCTCACAGGGGATTTGGACAGATACGCAGTATTTT
CASSSQGIWTDTQYF
>.|TRBJ1-1|.|TRBV4-1
TGCGCCAGCAGCCAAGATAACAGCCGCGCTGAAGCTTTCTTT
CASSQDNSRAEAFF
>TRBD2|TRBJ2-5|.|TRBV6-1
TGTGCCAGCACCCTTAGCGGGAGGACCCAAGAGACCCAGTACTTC
CASTLSGRTQETQYF